Listed below are T cell receptor beta chains from one sample, sequenced in a study of blood T cell repertoires in COVID-19. This table comes from immunoSEQ multiplex PCR, and its TCRdb copy is limited to in-frame clones, with some not included. The profile covers over 25,000 clones, with around nine tenths appearing a single time and roughly an eighth taken by the ten largest. The sequenced sample was peripheral blood. These TCRs come from a human donor with active COVID-19. The donor label of this sample is uncertain. Both conserved end residues are part of each CDR3. A D gene is named only where the DNA matches it firmly. For some rows the clone size is stated as once, few or many, or as a class when expanded; others skip it.

clone_size	j_call	d_call	v_call	cdr3_nt	cdr3_aa
-	TRBJ1-5	-	TRBV9	TGTGCCAGCAGCGTAGAGGGGTATAGCAATCAGCCCCAGCATTTT	CASSVEGYSNQPQHF
-	TRBJ2-1	-	TRBV6-5	TGTGCCAGCGCGACGGCGGGGCGCCCCTACAATGAGCAGTTCTTC	CASATAGRPYNEQFF
medium-sized	TRBJ2-7	TRBD2	TRBV13	TGTGCCAGCAGCTCCACGCGGGGGGCATACGACGAGCAGTACTTC	CASSSTRGAYDEQYF
-	TRBJ2-3	-	TRBV24-1	TGTGCCACCAGTGATTCCGGGGATGGCACAGATACGCAGTATTTT	CATSDSGDGTDTQYF
-	TRBJ1-3	-	TRBV19	TGTGCCAGTAGTATCGCATTAGCGGCTGGAAACACCATATATTTT	CASSIALAAGNTIYF
-	TRBJ2-3	TRBD1	TRBV9	TGTGCCAGCAGCGCGACGGCGACAGGGGACCTCACAGATACGCAGTATTTT	CASSATATGDLTDTQYF
-	TRBJ2-2	TRBD1	TRBV5-6	TGTGCCAGCAGCTTCTTCGGGACAGGGAACACCGGGGAGCTGTTTTTT	CASSFFGTGNTGELFF
-	TRBJ1-2	-	TRBV11-2	TGTGCCAGCAGCTTTAGGGGGATGGGAGGCTACACCTTC	CASSFRGMGGYTF
-	TRBJ2-3	TRBD1	TRBV19	TGTGCCAGTAGCTCCGGGACAGGGTCTAGCACAGATACGCAGTATTTT	CASSSGTGSSTDTQYF
-	TRBJ2-7	-	TRBV6-5	TGTGCCAGCAGTTACAGGGCGGGACAGCTCTACGAGCAGTACTTC	CASSYRAGQLYEQYF
-	TRBJ2-5	-	TRBV12-3/TRBV12-4	TGTGCCAGCAAACTAGCTTCAGTAGAGACCCAGTACTTC	CASKLASVETQYF
-	TRBJ2-5	TRBD1	TRBV7-2	TGTGCCAGCAGCTTAGGAGGGGGCCGAGGAGAGACCCAGTACTTC	CASSLGGGRGETQYF
-	TRBJ1-2	-	TRBV10-3	TGTGCCATCAAAGTATCGGCAGGCTATGGCTACACCTTC	CAIKVSAGYGYTF
-	TRBJ2-1	-	TRBV7-6	TGTGCCAGCAGCTTGCAACAGGGTAACTACAATGAGCAGTTCTTC	CASSLQQGNYNEQFF
-	TRBJ2-1	-	TRBV7-9	TGTGCCAGCACCCTAGCTTACGATGAGCAGTTCTTC	CASTLAYDEQFF
-	TRBJ1-2	-	TRBV28	TGTGCCAGCAGCCAGAACTATGGCTACACCTTC	CASSQNYGYTF
-	TRBJ2-3	TRBD1	TRBV11-3	TGTGCCAGCAGCTTAGGCTCCGGGACAGGGGGCGCAGATACGCAGTATTTT	CASSLGSGTGGADTQYF
few	TRBJ2-2	-	TRBV14	TGTGCCAGCAGCCAAGAATGGAGAACAGGGTTTACCGGGGAGCTGTTTTTT	CASSQEWRTGFTGELFF
-	TRBJ1-5	-	TRBV14	TGTGCCAGCAGCCAAGAGGGGGCTCGGCCCCAGCATTTT	CASSQEGARPQHF
-	TRBJ2-3	-	TRBV10-2	TGCGCCATAGGCGGGGAGGACAGCACAGATACGCAGTATTTT	CAIGGEDSTDTQYF
-	TRBJ1-5	-	TRBV12-5	TGTGCTAGTTCTCTATCGAGAGGACAGACAGCAACGTATAGCAATCAGCCCCAGCATTTT	CASSLSRGQTATYSNQPQHF
-	TRBJ2-2	-	TRBV18	TGTGCCAGCAAAAAACCGGGATCCCTCACCGGGGAGCTGTTTTTT	CASKKPGSLTGELFF
few	TRBJ1-1	-	TRBV6-5	TGTGCCAGCAGTTACATGATGGACAGTCGCACTGAAGCTTTCTTT	CASSYMMDSRTEAFF
-	TRBJ2-6	TRBD1	TRBV19	TGTGCCAGTAGTATAGAGACAGGGACCTCTGGGGCCAACGTCCTGACTTTC	CASSIETGTSGANVLTF
-	TRBJ1-2	-	TRBV14	TGTGCCAGCAGCCAAACGTTGAAGGGGAACTATGGCTACACCTTC	CASSQTLKGNYGYTF